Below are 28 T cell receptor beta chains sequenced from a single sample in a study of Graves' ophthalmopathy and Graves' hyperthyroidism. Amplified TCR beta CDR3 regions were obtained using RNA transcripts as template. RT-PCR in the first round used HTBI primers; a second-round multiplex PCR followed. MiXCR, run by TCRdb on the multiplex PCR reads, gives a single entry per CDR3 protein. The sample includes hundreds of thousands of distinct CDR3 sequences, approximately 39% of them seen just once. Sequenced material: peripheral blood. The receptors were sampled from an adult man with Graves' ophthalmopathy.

In DNA form, the CDR3 reads TGTGCCAGTACCCCGCCGGGACCCACCGGGGAGCTGTTTTTT. It codes for CASTPPGPTGELFF. The rearrangement joins TRBV19 to TRBJ2-2; TRBD1 or TRBD2 may be the D gene (5 bases each). Germline CDR1 is LNHDA and CDR2 is SQIVND (reference sequence). The CDR3 extends over 14 amino acids. V lost 7 bases to trimming and J lost 4 bases, with 13 bases between them.

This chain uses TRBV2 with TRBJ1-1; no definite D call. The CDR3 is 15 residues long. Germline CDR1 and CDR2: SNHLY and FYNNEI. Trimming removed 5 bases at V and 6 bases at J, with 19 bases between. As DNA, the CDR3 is TGTGCCAGCAGTCTCTACGGTTCCCCTGGCGCTGAAGCTTTCTTT. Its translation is CASSLYGSPGAEAFF.

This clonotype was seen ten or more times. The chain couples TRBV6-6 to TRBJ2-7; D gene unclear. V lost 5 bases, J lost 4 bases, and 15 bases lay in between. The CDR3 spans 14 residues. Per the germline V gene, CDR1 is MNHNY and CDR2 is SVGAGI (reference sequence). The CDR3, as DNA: TGTGCCAGCAGTCCCGCTTCGGCTCCGTACGAGCAGTACTTC. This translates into CASSPASAPYEQYF.

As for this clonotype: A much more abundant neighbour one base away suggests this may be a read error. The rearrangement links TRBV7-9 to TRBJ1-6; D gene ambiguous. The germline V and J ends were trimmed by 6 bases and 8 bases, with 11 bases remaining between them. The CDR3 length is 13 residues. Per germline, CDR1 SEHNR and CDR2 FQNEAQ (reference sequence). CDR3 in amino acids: CASSPGWDSPLHF. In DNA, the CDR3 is TGTGCCAGCAGTCCGGGCTGGGATTCACCCCTCCACTTT.

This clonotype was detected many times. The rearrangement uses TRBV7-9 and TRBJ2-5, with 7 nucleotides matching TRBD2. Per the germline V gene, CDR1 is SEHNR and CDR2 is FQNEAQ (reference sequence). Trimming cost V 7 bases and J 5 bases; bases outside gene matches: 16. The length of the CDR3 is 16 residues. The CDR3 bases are TGTGCCAGCAAGGGAAGGGAGTTGCGGGGGATCGAGACCCAGTACTTC. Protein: CASKGRELRGIETQYF.

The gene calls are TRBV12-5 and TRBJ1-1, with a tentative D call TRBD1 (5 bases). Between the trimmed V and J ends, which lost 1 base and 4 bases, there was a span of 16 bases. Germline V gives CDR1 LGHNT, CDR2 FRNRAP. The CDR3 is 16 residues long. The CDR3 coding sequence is TGTGCTAGTGGTTTGGGTCACAGGAGTCGGGGCACTGAAGCTTTCTTT. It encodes CASGLGHRSRGTEAFF.

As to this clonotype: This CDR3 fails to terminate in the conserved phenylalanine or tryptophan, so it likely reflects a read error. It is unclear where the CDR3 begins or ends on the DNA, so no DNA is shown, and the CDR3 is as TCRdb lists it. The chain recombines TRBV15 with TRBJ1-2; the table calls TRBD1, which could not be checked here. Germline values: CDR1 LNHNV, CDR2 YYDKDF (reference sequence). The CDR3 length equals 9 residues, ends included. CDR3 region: CATSRDGGA.

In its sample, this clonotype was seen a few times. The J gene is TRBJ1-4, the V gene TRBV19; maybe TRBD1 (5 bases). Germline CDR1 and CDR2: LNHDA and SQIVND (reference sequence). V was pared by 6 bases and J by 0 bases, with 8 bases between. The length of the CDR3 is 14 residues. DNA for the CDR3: TGTGCCAGTAGCGACAGCCCAACTAATGAAAAACTGTTTTTT. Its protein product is CASSDSPTNEKLFF. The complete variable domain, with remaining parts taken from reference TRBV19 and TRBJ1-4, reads DGGITQSPKYLFRKEGQNVTLSCEQNLNHDAMYWYRQDPGQGLRLIYYSQIVNDFQKGDIAEGYSVSREKKESFPLTVTSAQKNPTAFYLCASSDSPTNEKLFFGSGTQLSVL.

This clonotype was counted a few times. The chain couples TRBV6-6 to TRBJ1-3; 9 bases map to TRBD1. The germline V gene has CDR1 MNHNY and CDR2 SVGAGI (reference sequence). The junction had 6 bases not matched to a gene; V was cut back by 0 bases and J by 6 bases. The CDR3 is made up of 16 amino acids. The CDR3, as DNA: TGTGCCAGCAGTTACTCCGGACAGGGGTGGGAAAACACCATATATTTT. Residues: CASSYSGQGWENTIYF.

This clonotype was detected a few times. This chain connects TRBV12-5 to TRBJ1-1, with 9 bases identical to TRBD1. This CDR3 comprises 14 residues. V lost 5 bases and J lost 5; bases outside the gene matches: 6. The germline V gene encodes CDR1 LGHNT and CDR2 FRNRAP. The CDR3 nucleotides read TGTGCTAGTGGTACGAAGACAGGGGGAACTGAAGCTTTCTTT. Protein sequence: CASGTKTGGTEAFF.

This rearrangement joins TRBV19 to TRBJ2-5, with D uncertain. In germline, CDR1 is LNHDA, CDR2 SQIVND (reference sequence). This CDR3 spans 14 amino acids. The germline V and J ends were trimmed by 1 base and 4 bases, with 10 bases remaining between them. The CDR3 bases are TGTGCCAGTAGTATAGGTGTCTGGGGAGAGACCCAGTACTTC. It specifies CASSIGVWGETQYF.

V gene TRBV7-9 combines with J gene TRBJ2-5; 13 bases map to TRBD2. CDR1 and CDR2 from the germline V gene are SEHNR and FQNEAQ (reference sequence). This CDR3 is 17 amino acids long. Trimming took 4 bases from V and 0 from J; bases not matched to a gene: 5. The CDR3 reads CASSWRGTSGDQETQYF. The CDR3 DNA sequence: TGTGCCAGCAGCTGGAGAGGGACTAGCGGGGACCAAGAGACCCAGTACTTC.

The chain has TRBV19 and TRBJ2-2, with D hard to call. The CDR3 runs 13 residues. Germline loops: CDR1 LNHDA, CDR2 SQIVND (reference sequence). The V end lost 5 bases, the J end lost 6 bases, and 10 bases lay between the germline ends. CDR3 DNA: TGTGCCAGTAGTCTTACTACGCCCGGGGAGCTGTTTTTT. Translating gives CASSLTTPGELFF. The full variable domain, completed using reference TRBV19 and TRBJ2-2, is DGGITQSPKYLFRKEGQNVTLSCEQNLNHDAMYWYRQDPGQGLRLIYYSQIVNDFQKGDIAEGYSVSREKKESFPLTVTSAQKNPTAFYLCASSLTTPGELFFGEGSRLTVL.

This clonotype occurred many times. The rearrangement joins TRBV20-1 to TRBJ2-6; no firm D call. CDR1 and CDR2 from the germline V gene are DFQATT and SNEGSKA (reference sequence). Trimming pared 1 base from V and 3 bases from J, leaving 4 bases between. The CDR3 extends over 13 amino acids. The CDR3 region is CSARGLGANVLTF. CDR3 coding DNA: TGCAGTGCTAGAGGGCTTGGGGCCAACGTCCTGACTTTC.

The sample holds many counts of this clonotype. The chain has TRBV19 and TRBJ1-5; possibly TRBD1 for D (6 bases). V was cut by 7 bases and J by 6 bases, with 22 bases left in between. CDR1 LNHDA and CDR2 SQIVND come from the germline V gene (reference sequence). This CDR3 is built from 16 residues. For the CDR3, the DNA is TGTGCCAGTAATCGGAGGCGGGGGCAGAGAAGTCAGCCCCAGCATTTT. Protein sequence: CASNRRRGQRSQPQHF.

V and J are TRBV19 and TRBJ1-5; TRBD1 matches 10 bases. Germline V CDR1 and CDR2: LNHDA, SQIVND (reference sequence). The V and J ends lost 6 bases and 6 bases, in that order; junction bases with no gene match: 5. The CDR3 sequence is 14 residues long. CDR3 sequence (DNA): TGTGCCAGTAGGACCGGGACAGGGGTTCAGCCCCAGCATTTT. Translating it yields CASRTGTGVQPQHF.

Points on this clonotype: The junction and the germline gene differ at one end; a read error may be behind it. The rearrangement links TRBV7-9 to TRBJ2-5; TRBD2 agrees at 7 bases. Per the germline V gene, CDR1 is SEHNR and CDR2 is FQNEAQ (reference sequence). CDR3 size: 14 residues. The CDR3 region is CASSRAAGREIQYF. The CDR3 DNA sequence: TGTGCCAGCAGCAGGGCCGCAGGGAGGGAGATCCAGTACTTC.

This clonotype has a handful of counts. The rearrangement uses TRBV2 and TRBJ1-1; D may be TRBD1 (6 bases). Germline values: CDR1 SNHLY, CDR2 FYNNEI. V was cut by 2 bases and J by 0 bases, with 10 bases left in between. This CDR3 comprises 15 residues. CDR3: CASSERRGLNTEAFF. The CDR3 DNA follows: TGTGCCAGCAGTGAACGGAGGGGGTTGAACACTGAAGCTTTCTTT.

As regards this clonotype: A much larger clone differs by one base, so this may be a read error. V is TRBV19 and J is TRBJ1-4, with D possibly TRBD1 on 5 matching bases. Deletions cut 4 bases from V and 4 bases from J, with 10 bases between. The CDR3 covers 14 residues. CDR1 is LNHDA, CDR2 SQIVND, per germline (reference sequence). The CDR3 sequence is CASSKGQINEKLFF. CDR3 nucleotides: TGTGCCAGTAGTAAGGGGCAGATTAATGAAAAACTGTTTTTT.

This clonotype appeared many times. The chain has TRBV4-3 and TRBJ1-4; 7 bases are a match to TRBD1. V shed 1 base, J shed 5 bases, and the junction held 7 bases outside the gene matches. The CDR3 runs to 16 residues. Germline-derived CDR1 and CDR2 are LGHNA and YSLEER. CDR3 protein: CASSQGQGKGNEKLFF. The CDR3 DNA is TGCGCCAGCAGCCAAGGACAGGGAAAGGGAAATGAAAAACTGTTTTTT.

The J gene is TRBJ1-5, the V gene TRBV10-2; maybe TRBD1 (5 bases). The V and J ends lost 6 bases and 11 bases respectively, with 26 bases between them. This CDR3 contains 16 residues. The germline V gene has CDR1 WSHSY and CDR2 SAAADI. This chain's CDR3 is CASRGLAGGKQETQHF. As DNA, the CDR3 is TGCGCCAGCAGGGGACTAGCGGGGGGTAAACAAGAGACCCAGCATTTT.

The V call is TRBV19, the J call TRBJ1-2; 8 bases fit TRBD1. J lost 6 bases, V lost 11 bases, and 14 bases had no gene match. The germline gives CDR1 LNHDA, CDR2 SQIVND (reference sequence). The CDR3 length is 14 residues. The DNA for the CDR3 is TGTGCCTGGAGTGTAAACAGGGGGGTAGATGGCTACACCTTC. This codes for CAWSVNRGVDGYTF. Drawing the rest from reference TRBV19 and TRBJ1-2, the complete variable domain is DGGITQSPKYLFRKEGQNVTLSCEQNLNHDAMYWYRQDPGQGLRLIYYSQIVNDFQKGDIAEGYSVSREKKESFPLTVTSAQKNPTAFYLCAWSVNRGVDGYTFGSGTRLTVV.

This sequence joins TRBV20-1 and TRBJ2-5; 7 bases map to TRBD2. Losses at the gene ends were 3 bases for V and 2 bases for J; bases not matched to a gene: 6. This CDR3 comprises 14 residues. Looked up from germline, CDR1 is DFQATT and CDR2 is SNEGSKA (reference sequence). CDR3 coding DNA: TGCAGTGCTAGGGCAGCGGGGAAACAAGAGACCCAGTACTTC. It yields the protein CSARAAGKQETQYF.

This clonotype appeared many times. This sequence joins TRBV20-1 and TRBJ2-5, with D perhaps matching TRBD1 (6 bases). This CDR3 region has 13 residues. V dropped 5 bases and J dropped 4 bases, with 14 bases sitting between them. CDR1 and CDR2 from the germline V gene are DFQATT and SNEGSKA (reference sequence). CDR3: CSAEGGNLETQYF. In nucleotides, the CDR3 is TGCAGTGCTGAAGGGGGTAACTTAGAGACCCAGTACTTC.

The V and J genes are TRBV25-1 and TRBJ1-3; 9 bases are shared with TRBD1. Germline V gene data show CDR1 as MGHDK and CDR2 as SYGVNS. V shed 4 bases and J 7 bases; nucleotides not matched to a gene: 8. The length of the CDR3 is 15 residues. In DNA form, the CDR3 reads TGTGCCAGCAGTGCTAGAGGGACAGGGAGGAACACCATATATTTT. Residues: CASSARGTGRNTIYF. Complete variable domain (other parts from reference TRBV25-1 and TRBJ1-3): EADIYQTPRYLVIGTGKKITLECSQTMGHDKMYWYQQDPGMELHLIHYSYGVNSTEKGDLSSESTVSRIRTEHFPLTLESARPSHTSQYLCASSARGTGRNTIYFGEGSWLTVV.

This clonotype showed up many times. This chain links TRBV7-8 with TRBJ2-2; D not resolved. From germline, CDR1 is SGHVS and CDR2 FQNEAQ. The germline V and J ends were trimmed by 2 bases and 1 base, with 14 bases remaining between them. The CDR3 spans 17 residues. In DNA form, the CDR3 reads TGTGCCAGCAGCTTACCCAGGTTGTTTCGGAACACCGGGGAGCTGTTTTTT. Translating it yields CASSLPRLFRNTGELFF.

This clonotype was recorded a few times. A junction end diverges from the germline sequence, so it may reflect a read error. CDR3 in amino acids: CASNERDRHITGKLFF. As DNA, the CDR3 is TGTGCCAGTAACGAAAGGGACCGTCACATTACCGGGAAGCTGTTTTTT. This chain joins TRBV19 and TRBJ2-2; D tentatively fits TRBD1 or TRBD2 (5 bases each). This CDR3 has 16 residues. The germline V gene has CDR1 LNHDA and CDR2 SQIVND (reference sequence).

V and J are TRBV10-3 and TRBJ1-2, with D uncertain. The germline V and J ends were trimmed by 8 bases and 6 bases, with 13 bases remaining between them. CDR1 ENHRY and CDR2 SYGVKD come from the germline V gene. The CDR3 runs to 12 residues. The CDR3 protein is CAICRRENGYTF. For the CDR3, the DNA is TGTGCCATCTGTAGACGTGAGAATGGCTACACCTTC.